The 2 T cell receptor beta chains below were found in one sample sequenced in a study of cytomegalovirus exposure and HLA in healthy donors. Profiling relied on immunoSEQ multiplex PCR, and the TCRdb table lists in-frame clones only, not all of them. The table lists around 220,000 clones, approximately 86% of them singletons. The source material was PBMCs. These receptors all stem from a young woman in good health and CMV-seronegative.

The genes are TRBV2 and TRBJ1-2; D ambiguous. CDR1 and CDR2 (germline): SNHLY, FYNNEI. With 6 bases removed from V and 4 bases from J, the gap between germline ends came to 9 bases. This CDR3 has 12 amino acids. The CDR3 is CASREYGYGYTF. The CDR3, as DNA: TGTGCCAGCAGGGAATACGGCTATGGCTACACCTTC.

The rearrangement links TRBV15 to TRBJ1-2; 7 bases are a match to TRBD1. Germline-derived CDR1 and CDR2 are LNHNV and YYDKDF (reference sequence). The CDR3 extends over 14 amino acids. V dropped 3 bases and J dropped 4; count of bases not matched to a gene: 5. This CDR3 is CATSSITGVYGYTF. The CDR3 bases are TGTGCCACCAGCAGTATTACAGGGGTCTATGGCTACACCTTC.